This T cell receptor beta chain originates from a study of T cell changes during pregnancy in multiple sclerosis. Sequencing was performed with immunoSEQ multiplex PCR; in TCRdb, only in-frame clones are kept and a portion is missing. Among some 48,000 clones listed, approximately 92% were seen once. From germline, CDR1 is PRHDT and CDR2 FYEKMQ (reference sequence). The CDR3 totals 16 residues. Trimming removed 3 bases from V and 5 bases from J; junction bases left unmatched: 7. The TCR comes from a female donor with multiple sclerosis, enrolled in a pregnancy study. The chain is built from TRBV13 and TRBJ2-2, with 9 bases that match TRBD1. The material was CD8+ T cells from peripheral blood mononuclear cells, obtained in the second trimester of pregnancy. The chain's CDR3 is CASSFGPGQGTGELFF. The DNA of the CDR3 is TGTGCCAGCAGCTTTGGTCCGGGACAGGGAACCGGGGAGCTGTTTTTT.